The present TCR beta chain was sequenced within a study of CD8 T cells in Susac syndrome. Study results and limitations: In TEMRA cells and active patients, CD8+ clonal expansion in Susac reached its peak. The study recognized that the number of individuals in its TCR sequencing and HLA analysis was relatively small.

Reverse transcription used about 0.45 to 1 ug RNA and random hexamers. TCRdb used MiXCR to reprocess the immunoSEQ multiplex PCR reads, holding one entry per CDR3 protein. The repertoire includes 100,000 to 150,000 distinct CDR3 sequences, over 85% of them detected once, and over 0.2% sits in the top ten. Concerning this clonotype itself: What it recognizes is unknown.

The T cells that were sequenced for TCR beta were CD8+ and CD4+ cells from blood. Bulk CD8+ and CD4+ cells came from magnetic negative isolation; CD8+ TEMRA by FACS. Trimming took off 6 bases at V and 5 bases at J, with 19 bases between the two ends. This CDR3 region has 15 residues. This chain connects TRBV12-3 or TRBV12-4 to TRBJ1-1; no reliable D call. The sample comprised CD8+ T cells from PBMCs. The receptor was isolated from a human donor with Susac syndrome. CDR3 sequence: CASSPITSPRTEAFF. The CDR3 DNA reads as TGTGCCAGCAGCCCCATCACGTCTCCCAGGACTGAAGCTTTCTTT.